The rows below give T cell receptor beta chains drawn from one sample of a study of OX40 agonist ivuxolimab in advanced cancers. The repertoire was sequenced with immunoSEQ multiplex PCR; TCRdb's copy has only in-frame clones and lacks some. Among 35,000 to 50,000 clones listed, around nine tenths were seen once. The specimen comprised CD4+ or CD8+ T cells sorted from blood, sampled in a trial of the OX40 agonist ivuxolimab. All receptors derive from an adult with an advanced solid tumor such as melanoma, head and neck, liver or kidney cancer. The CDR3 runs from the conserved cysteine through the conserved F or W. Each record gives: D gene, clone size, J gene, V gene, CDR3 DNA, CDR3 protein. D genes are given only for firm matches. Size is omitted from some rows. Given values are once, few, many or a class for expanded clones.

NA NA TRBJ1-1 TRBV5-1 TGCGCCAGCAGCTTGCGGCCGAACACTGAAGCTTTCTTT CASSLRPNTEAFF
NA NA TRBJ1-1 TRBV2 TGTGCCAGCAGTGTGGGGGCAGGGAACACTGAAGCTTTCTTT CASSVGAGNTEAFF
NA NA TRBJ1-2 TRBV10-1 TGCGCCAGCAGTGCCCAGGTGGACTATGGCTACACCTTC CASSAQVDYGYTF
NA few TRBJ1-4 TRBV4-2 TGTGCCAGCAGCTCGCATGGAACGGAAAAACTGTTTTTT CASSSHGTEKLFF
NA NA TRBJ1-3 TRBV11-3 TGTGCCAGCAGCTCATCCGGGACGAATTCTGGAAACACCATATATTTT CASSSSGTNSGNTIYF
NA NA TRBJ2-5 TRBV19 TGTGCCAGTAGTATGGCTGAGACTGGGGAGACCCAGTACTTC CASSMAETGETQYF
NA NA TRBJ1-1 TRBV5-1 TGCGCCAGCAGCTGGCGGGGGGGCGGAAACACTGAAGCTTTCTTT CASSWRGGGNTEAFF
NA NA TRBJ2-7 TRBV4-3 TGCGCCAGCAGCCAGGAAGGACACGGTAGTGACGAGCAGTACTTC CASSQEGHGSDEQYF
NA NA TRBJ1-2 TRBV7-9 TGTGCCAGCAGCCCAGGGAGGGGATGGGACTATGGCTACACCTTC CASSPGRGWDYGYTF
TRBD1 NA TRBJ1-2 TRBV18 TGTGCCAGCTCACCAGGACAGGGGGTCGGCTACACCTTC CASSPGQGVGYTF
NA once TRBJ1-1 TRBV6-5 TGTGCCAGCAGTGACGGACAGACCACTGAAGCTTTCTTT CASSDGQTTEAFF
NA NA TRBJ2-1 TRBV18 TGTGCCAGCTCACCATGGGGGGAAAACAATGAGCAGTTCTTC CASSPWGENNEQFF
NA once TRBJ2-5 TRBV29-1 TGCAGCGGGGGGCCGGGCGAACGGACCCAGTACTTC CSGGPGERTQYF
TRBD1 NA TRBJ1-2 TRBV6-5 TGTGCCAGCACCAGACAGGGGACTAACTATGGCTACACCTTC CASTRQGTNYGYTF
TRBD1 once TRBJ1-5 TRBV7-9 TGTGCCAGCAGCGCGGGACAGGGGAATCAGCCCCAGCATTTT CASSAGQGNQPQHF
NA once TRBJ1-2 TRBV18 TGTGCCAGCTCACCTGGGGATGGCTACACCTTC CASSPGDGYTF
TRBD1 NA TRBJ1-2 TRBV5-1 TGCGCCAGCAGCTTGGCGGGGACAGGGGGCGCAGAGGGCTACACCTTC CASSLAGTGGAEGYTF
NA NA TRBJ2-2 TRBV9 TGTGCCAGCAGTTGGGTCGGCACAGCGAACACCGGGGAGCTGTTTTTT CASSWVGTANTGELFF
NA few TRBJ1-1 TRBV25-1 TGTGCCAGCAGTGAATCGGGAGAGAACACTGAAGCTTTCTTT CASSESGENTEAFF
TRBD1 NA TRBJ2-1 TRBV29-1 TGCAGCGTCGTTCTTACGGGACAGTACAATGAGCAGTTCTTC CSVVLTGQYNEQFF
NA NA TRBJ2-1 TRBV6-5 TGTGCCAGCAGCTACGGGGCTAGCTCCTACAATGAGCAGTTCTTC CASSYGASSYNEQFF
TRBD1 NA TRBJ2-2 TRBV7-9 TGTGCCAGCAGCTTAGGGCTCAACAGGGGCTCCAGGGAGCTGTTTTTT CASSLGLNRGSRELFF
NA NA TRBJ2-7 TRBV7-6 TGTGCCAGCAGCTCCTACAGGACCTACGAGCAGTACTTC CASSSYRTYEQYF
NA NA TRBJ1-1 TRBV5-5 TGTGCCAGCAGCTGGGCGGTGTTAGGGAACACTGAAGCTTTCTTT CASSWAVLGNTEAFF
NA NA TRBJ1-2 TRBV5-1 TGCGCCAGCAGCTTGGGGATGGGACCTTATGGCTACACCTTC CASSLGMGPYGYTF
NA NA TRBJ1-3 TRBV7-8 TGTGCCAGCAGCTTAGAATCAAAGGGGTTTACTGGAAACACCATATATTTT CASSLESKGFTGNTIYF
TRBD1 few TRBJ1-1 TRBV5-6 TGTGCCAGCAGCCGTACAGGGGGCAATGAAGCTTTCTTT CASSRTGGNEAFF
NA once TRBJ1-5 TRBV7-2 TGTGCCAGCAGCTCACGACTCAATCAGCCCCAGCATTTT CASSSRLNQPQHF
TRBD1 NA TRBJ1-4 TRBV19 TGTGCCAGTATTATTCGGGGACAGGGTTCAACTAATGAAAAACTGTTTTTT CASIIRGQGSTNEKLFF
TRBD1 NA TRBJ1-1 TRBV5-4 TGTGCCACTTCAGAGGGGGCGCAGGGGAACACTGAAGCTTTCTTT CATSEGAQGNTEAFF
TRBD1 NA TRBJ1-4 TRBV11-2 TGTGCCAGCAGCTTAAGGGGGCCTAATGAAAAACTGTTTTTT CASSLRGPNEKLFF
TRBD1 NA TRBJ1-1 TRBV7-3 TGTGCCAGCAGCTTAAGCCAGGGGGGCACTGAAGCTTTCTTT CASSLSQGGTEAFF
NA NA TRBJ1-4 TRBV7-2 TGTGCCAGCAGCTTCGGCGATCTAGCTGCTAATGAAAAACTGTTTTTT CASSFGDLAANEKLFF
NA NA TRBJ1-1 TRBV15 TGTGCCACCAGCAGAGAAGGCCCCTACACTGAAGCTTTCTTT CATSREGPYTEAFF
TRBD2 NA TRBJ2-7 TRBV18 TGTGCCAGCTCAACGTTCTGGACTAGCGGCTACGAGCAGTACTTC CASSTFWTSGYEQYF
NA NA TRBJ2-2 TRBV5-1 TGCGCCAGCAGCTTGGAGACTGGGGGCGTAGGGGAGCTGTTTTTT CASSLETGGVGELFF